One and the same sample provided the 2 T cell receptor beta chains below, sequenced in a study of T cells in Graves' hyperthyroidism and ophthalmopathy. RNA transcripts yielded amplified TCR beta CDR3 regions. Researchers ran a first-round RT-PCR on the TCR CDR3 using the HTBI primer set. TCRdb analysed the multiplex PCR reads with MiXCR anew, one entry per CDR3 protein. The sample includes approximately 220,000 distinct CDR3 sequences, 15% to 20% of them seen just once. The specimen was blood. These receptors were taken from a man aged 40-49 years with Graves' hyperthyroidism.

Only one count was recorded for this clonotype. The chain combines TRBV6-2 or TRBV6-3 with TRBJ2-7, with D possibly called TRBD1 or TRBD2 (7 bases each). CDR1 and CDR2 (germline): MNHEY, SVGEGT. The CDR3 is made up of 14 amino acids. V lost 7 bases and J 2 bases, leaving 15 bases between the germline ends. This chain's CDR3 is CASTPGGAPYEQYF. CDR3 bases: TGTGCCAGCACCCCAGGGGGGGCCCCCTACGAGCAGTACTTC.

The chain employs TRBV7-9 and TRBJ2-3; unclear D gene. Germline CDR1 and CDR2: SEHNR and FQNEAQ (reference sequence). The CDR3 has 14 residues. V lost 5 bases, J lost 1 base, and 10 bases lay in between. This CDR3 is CASSDLARTDTQYF. The CDR3 DNA is TGTGCCAGCAGCGACCTCGCTCGCACAGATACGCAGTATTTT.